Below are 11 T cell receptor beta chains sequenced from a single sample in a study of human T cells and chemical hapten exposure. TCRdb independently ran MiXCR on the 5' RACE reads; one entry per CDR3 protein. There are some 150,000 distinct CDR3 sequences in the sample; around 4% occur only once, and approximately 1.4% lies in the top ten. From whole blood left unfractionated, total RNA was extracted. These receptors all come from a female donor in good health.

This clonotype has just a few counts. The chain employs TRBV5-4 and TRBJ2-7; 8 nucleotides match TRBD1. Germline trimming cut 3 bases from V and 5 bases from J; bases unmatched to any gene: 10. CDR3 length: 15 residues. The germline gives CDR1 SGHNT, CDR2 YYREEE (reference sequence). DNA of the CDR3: TGTGCCAGCAGCTGGACTACAGGGGGACCCCACGAGCAGTACTTC. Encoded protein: CASSWTTGGPHEQYF.

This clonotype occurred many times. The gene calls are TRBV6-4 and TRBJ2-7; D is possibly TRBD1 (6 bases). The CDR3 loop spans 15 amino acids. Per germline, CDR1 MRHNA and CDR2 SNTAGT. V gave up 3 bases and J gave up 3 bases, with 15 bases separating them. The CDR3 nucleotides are TGTGCCAGCAGTGAGGAGATGGACAGAAACTACGAGCAGTACTTC. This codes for CASSEEMDRNYEQYF.

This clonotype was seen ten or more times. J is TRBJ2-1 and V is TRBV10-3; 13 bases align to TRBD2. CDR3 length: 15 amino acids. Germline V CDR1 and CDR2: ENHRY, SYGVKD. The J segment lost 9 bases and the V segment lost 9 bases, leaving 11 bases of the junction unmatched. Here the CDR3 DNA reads TGTGCCATTCCACTAGCGGGGGGGTGTGAGGGTGAGCAGTTCTTC. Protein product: CAIPLAGGCEGEQFF.

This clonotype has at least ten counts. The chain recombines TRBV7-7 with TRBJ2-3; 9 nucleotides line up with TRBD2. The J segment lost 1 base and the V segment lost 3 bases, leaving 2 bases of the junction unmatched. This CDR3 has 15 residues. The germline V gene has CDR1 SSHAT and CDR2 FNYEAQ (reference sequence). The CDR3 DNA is TGTGCCAGCAGCTTTAGCGGGGGAGGCACAGATACGCAGTATTTT. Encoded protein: CASSFSGGGTDTQYF.

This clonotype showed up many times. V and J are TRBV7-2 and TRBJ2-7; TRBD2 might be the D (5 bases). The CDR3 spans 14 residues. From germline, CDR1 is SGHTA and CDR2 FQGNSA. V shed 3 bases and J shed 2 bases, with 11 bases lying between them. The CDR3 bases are TGTGCCAGCAGCTTTGAGGAGGCAGCCTACGAGCAGTACTTC. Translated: CASSFEEAAYEQYF.

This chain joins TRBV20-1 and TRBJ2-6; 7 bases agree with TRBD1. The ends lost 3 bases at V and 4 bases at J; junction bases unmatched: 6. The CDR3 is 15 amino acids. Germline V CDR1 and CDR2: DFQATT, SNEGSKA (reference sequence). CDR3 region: CSARDRDRGANVLTF. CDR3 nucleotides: TGCAGTGCTAGGGACCGGGACAGAGGGGCCAACGTCCTGACTTTC.

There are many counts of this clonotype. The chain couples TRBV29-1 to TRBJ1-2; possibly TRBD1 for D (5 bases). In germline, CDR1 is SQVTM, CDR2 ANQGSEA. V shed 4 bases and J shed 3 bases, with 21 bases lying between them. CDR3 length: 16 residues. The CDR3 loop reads CSVVGGEGEYYYGYTF. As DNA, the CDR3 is TGCAGCGTTGTGGGGGGAGAGGGAGAGTACTACTATGGCTACACCTTC. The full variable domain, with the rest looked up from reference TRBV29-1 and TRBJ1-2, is SAVISQKPSRDICQRGTSLTIQCQVDSQVTMMFWYRQQPGQSLTLIATANQGSEATYESGFVIDKFPISRPNLTFSTLTVSNMSPEDSSIYLCSVVGGEGEYYYGYTFGSGTRLTVV.

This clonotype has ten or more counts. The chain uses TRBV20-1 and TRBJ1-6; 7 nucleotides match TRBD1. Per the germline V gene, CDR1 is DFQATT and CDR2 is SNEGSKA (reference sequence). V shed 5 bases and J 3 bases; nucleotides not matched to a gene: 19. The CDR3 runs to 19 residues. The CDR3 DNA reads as TGCAGTGCTTTACAAACAGGGGCACTAATCTCAGACTATAATTCACCCCTCCACTTT. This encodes CSALQTGALISDYNSPLHF.

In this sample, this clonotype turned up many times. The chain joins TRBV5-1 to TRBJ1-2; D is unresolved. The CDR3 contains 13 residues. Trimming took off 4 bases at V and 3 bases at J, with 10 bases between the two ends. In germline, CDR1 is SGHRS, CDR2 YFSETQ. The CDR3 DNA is TGCGCCAGCAGCCCAGAACTTTACTATGGCTACACCTTC. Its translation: CASSPELYYGYTF.

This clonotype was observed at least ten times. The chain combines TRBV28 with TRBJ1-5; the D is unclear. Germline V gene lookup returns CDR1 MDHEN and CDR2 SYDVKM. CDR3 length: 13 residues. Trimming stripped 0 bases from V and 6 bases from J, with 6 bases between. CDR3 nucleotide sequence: TGTGCCAGCAGTTTATGGCGGCGTCAGCCCCAGCATTTT. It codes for CASSLWRRQPQHF.

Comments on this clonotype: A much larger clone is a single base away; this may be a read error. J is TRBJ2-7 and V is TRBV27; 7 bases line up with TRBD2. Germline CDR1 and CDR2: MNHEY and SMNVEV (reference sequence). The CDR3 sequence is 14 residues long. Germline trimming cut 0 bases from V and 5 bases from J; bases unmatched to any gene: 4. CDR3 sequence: CASSLSRGFDEQYF. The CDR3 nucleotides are TGTGCCAGCAGTTTATCGCGGGGGTTCGACGAGCAGTACTTC.